The 2 T cell receptor beta chains listed next were all sequenced from one sample in a study of blood T cells in healthy people across ages. Primers used in a second PCR of roughly 6 to 11 cycles were a sample-barcoded 5' primer and a J-beta primer mix. MiXCR was run by TCRdb on the 5' RACE reads, yielding one entry per CDR3 protein. The sample lists under 800,000 distinct CDR3 sequences, roughly 21% occurring once. The sequenced sample was blood. The receptors originated from a man aged 65-85 years in good health.

This clonotype occurred a few times. The genes are TRBV27 and TRBJ2-7, with 12 bases fitting TRBD1. Germline CDR1 is MNHEY and CDR2 is SMNVEV (reference sequence). V trimming: 0 bases; J trimming: 7 bases; junction bases outside the gene matches: 7. The CDR3 is made up of 16 amino acids. CDR3 residues: CASSLSGTGGVYEQYF. The CDR3 bases are TGTGCCAGCAGTTTATCCGGGACAGGGGGCGTCTATGAGCAGTACTTC.

This clonotype was counted between two and nine times. CDR3 DNA: TGTGCCAGCAGAGAGGACAGGACCCAGCCCCAGTATTTT. Translation gives CASREDRTQPQYF. The chain combines TRBV12-3 or TRBV12-4 with TRBJ1-5, with 7 bases that match TRBD1. The DNA matches TRBJ2-3 better at its end, which makes the J call doubtful. The CDR3 covers 13 residues.